A selection of T cell receptor beta chains follows, all from one sample in a study of Ad26.COV2.S vaccination and SARS-CoV-2 variants. The data were produced by immunoSEQ multiplex PCR, yet TCRdb's version contains in-frame clones alone and is incomplete. The data hold 300,000 to 350,000 clones, with roughly 80% observed a single time. Specimen: peripheral blood, collected in a trial of Ad26.COV2.S vaccine versus placebo. Source of these receptors: a person between 18 and 65 years old who received the Ad26.COV2.S COVID-19 vaccine or a placebo. Each CDR3 is given with its conserved first and last residue.

v_gene	j_gene	CDR3aa
TRBV30	TRBJ1-6	CAWSGTRTSSYNSPLHF
TRBV2	TRBJ2-5	CASSLYRETQYF
TRBV28	TRBJ1-5	CASSRTIGGQPQHF
TRBV23-1	TRBJ2-7	CASSHRTGVSYEQYF
TRBV5-1	TRBJ1-2	CASSPKGPGFYGYTF
TRBV13	TRBJ2-7	CASSLVGAYEQYF
TRBV29-1	TRBJ2-7	CSVFGISESTYEQYF
TRBV7-7	TRBJ2-6	CASSSTSGGELAGANVLTF
TRBV5-1	TRBJ1-6	CASSLDRGRFSPLHF
TRBV7-8	TRBJ1-1	CASGLQGDGDEAFF
TRBV7-3	TRBJ1-1	CASSAQGAGTEAFF
TRBV12-3/TRBV12-4	TRBJ2-7	CASSPRSGYEQYF
TRBV5-4	TRBJ2-5	CASSLVQETQYF
TRBV3-1/TRBV3-2	TRBJ2-5	CASSQSALAGGETQYF
TRBV6-5	TRBJ2-1	CASSYSREQFF
TRBV5-1	TRBJ1-1	CASSPGTGGLNTEAFF
TRBV7-6	TRBJ2-1	CASLELVGGSVDEQFF
TRBV5-1	TRBJ1-2	CASSLKDPNYGYTF
TRBV28	TRBJ2-5	CASTVGRWIAGHETQYF
TRBV3-1/TRBV3-2	TRBJ1-5	CASSQSTGAQPQHF
TRBV20-1	TRBJ2-7	CSAGGGQYF
TRBV7-3	TRBJ1-5	CASSLGFWVVQPQHF
TRBV6-2/TRBV6-3	TRBJ1-5	CASSYSGYSNQPQHF
TRBV7-9	TRBJ2-4	CASGTPGGGNIQYF
TRBV27	TRBJ2-1	CASSFGGGFYNEQFF
TRBV5-1	TRBJ1-1	CASSLTRGVNTEAFF
TRBV4-2	TRBJ1-2	CASSQDPIGRGYTF
TRBV18	TRBJ2-7	CASSPVPSYEQYF
TRBV29-1	TRBJ1-2	CSVYPGVSEGYTF
TRBV2	TRBJ1-5	CASNYQGHQPQHF
TRBV9	TRBJ1-6	CASSATPEGEPLHF
TRBV7-2	TRBJ2-5	CASSLAGGPTQETQYF
TRBV18	TRBJ1-2	CASSLPVGYGYTF
TRBV23-1	TRBJ2-3	CAITGEESRDTQYF
TRBV18	TRBJ2-3	CASSPPSAGGLSTDTQYF
TRBV5-1	TRBJ2-7	CASSYTMSTGTGGYEQYF
TRBV2	TRBJ2-3	CATATTFTQYF
TRBV6-5	TRBJ1-1	CANQKQGTVNTEAFF
TRBV18	TRBJ1-3	CASSPGTGAGNTIYF
TRBV5-1	TRBJ2-3	CASSLGQGSSADTQYF
TRBV3-1/TRBV3-2	TRBJ2-3	CASSLAGSVTQYF
TRBV5-4	TRBJ1-2	CASRYLRERYGYTF
TRBV29-1	TRBJ1-2	CSVSDRVNYGYTF
TRBV10-3	TRBJ1-1	CAIRDKSDGTEAFF
TRBV7-2	TRBJ1-6	CASSLEGRGNSPLHF
TRBV3-1/TRBV3-2	TRBJ1-2	CATRTAKGGYTF
TRBV19	TRBJ1-5	CASSIPTTLGNQPQHF
TRBV5-6	TRBJ2-2	CASSFLGGTGELFF
TRBV10-2	TRBJ1-3	CASTVSPYSGNTIYF